This TCR beta chain derives from a study of CD8 T cells in ankylosing spondylitis. With molecular barcodes, quantitative 5'-RACE was used to make the TCR beta libraries. TCRdb reprocessed the 5' RACE reads via MiXCR and lists one record per CDR3 protein. The data contain some 330,000 distinct CDR3 sequences, under 8.5% of them singletons. Study-wide results and limits: Enrichment of disease-linked clones was reportedly significant in matched ankylosing spondylitis synovial fluid. In synovial fluid and blood from reactive arthritis, some motif variants were previously reported. A CD8+ phenotype characterized the disease-linked clones, which were relatively rare in peripheral blood. There was a TCR beta motif, made of eight highly homologous variants, that appeared characteristic of ankylosing spondylitis blood.

This clonotype was observed a few times. What it recognizes is unknown. Per the germline V gene, CDR1 is MGHRA and CDR2 is YSYEKL. V shed 8 bases and J shed 16 bases, with 12 bases lying between them. The length of the CDR3 is 9 residues. Sequences were obtained from blood, either unsorted or a sorted T cell fraction (not recorded which). This receptor was obtained from a male donor with ankylosing spondylitis. This rearrangement joins TRBV4-1 to TRBJ2-1; D may be TRBD1 or TRBD2 (5 bases each). CDR3 residues: CASWDPVFF. The CDR3 bases are TGCGCCAGCTGGGACCCGGTTTTCTTC.